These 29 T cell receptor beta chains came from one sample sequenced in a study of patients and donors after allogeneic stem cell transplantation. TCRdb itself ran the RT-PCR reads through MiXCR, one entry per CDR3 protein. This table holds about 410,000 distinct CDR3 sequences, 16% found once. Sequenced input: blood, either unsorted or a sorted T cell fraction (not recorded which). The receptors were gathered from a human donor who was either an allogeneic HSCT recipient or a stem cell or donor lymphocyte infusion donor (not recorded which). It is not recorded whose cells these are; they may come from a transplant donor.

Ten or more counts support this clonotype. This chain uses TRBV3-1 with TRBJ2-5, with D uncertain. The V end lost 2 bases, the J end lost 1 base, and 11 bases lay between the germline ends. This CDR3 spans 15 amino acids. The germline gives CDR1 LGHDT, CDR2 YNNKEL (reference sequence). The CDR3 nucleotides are TGTGCCAGCAGCCAACCCCTCCCGCTCCAAGAGACCCAGTACTTC. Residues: CASSQPLPLQETQYF.

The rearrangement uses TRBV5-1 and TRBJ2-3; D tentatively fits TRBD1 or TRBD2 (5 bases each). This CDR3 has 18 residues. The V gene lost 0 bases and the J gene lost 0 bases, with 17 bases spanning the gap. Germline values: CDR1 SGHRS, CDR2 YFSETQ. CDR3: CASSLARAREGSTDTQYF. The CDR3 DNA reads TGCGCCAGCAGCTTGGCCCGGGCCCGCGAGGGGAGCACAGATACGCAGTATTTT.

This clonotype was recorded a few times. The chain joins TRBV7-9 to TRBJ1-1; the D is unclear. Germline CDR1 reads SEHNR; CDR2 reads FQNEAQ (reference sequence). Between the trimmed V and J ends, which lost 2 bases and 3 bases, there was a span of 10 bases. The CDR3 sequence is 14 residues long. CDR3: CASSLLFEDTEAFF. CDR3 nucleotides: TGTGCCAGCAGCTTATTGTTCGAAGACACTGAAGCTTTCTTT. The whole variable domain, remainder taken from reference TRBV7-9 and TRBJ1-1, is DTGVSQNPRHKITKRGQNVTFRCDPISEHNRLYWYRQTLGQGPEFLTYFQNEAQLEKSRLLSDRFSAERPKGSFSTLEIQRTEQGDSAMYLCASSLLFEDTEAFFGQGTRLTVV.

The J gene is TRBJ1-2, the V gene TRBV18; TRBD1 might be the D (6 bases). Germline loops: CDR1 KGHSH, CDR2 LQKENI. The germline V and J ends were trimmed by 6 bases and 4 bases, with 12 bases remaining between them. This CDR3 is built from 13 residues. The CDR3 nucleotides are TGTGCCAGCTCGCCCCCGGACAGCTATGGCTACACCTTC. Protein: CASSPPDSYGYTF. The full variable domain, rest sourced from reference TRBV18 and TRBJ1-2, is NAGVMQNPRHLVRRRGQEARLRCSPMKGHSHVYWYRQLPEEGLKFMVYLQKENIIDESGMPKERFSAEFPKEGPSILRIQQVVRGDSAAYFCASSPPDSYGYTFGSGTRLTVV.

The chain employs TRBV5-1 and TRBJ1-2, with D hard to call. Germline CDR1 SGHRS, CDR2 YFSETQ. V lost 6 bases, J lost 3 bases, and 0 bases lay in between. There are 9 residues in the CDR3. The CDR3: CASNYGYTF. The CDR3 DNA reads TGCGCCAGCAACTATGGCTACACCTTC.

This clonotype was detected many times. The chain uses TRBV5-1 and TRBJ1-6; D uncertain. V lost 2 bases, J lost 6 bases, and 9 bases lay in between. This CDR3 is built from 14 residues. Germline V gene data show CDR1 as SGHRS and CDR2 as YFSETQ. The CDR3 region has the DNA TGCGCCAGCAGCTTTGGAGGGAGTAATTCACCCCTCCACTTT. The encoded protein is CASSFGGSNSPLHF.

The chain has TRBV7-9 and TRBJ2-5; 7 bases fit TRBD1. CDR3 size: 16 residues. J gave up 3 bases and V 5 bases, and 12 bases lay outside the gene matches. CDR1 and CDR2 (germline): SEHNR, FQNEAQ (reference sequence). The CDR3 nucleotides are TGTGCCAGCAGCCCCGGACAGGCAAGGACCAAAGAGACCCAGTACTTC. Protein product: CASSPGQARTKETQYF.

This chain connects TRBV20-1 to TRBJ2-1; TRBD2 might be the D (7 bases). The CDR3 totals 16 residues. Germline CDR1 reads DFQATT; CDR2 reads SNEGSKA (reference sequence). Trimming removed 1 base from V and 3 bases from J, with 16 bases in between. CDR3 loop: CSARGPVRGLYNEQFF. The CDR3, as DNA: TGCAGTGCTAGAGGGCCGGTGCGGGGGCTCTACAATGAGCAGTTCTTC.

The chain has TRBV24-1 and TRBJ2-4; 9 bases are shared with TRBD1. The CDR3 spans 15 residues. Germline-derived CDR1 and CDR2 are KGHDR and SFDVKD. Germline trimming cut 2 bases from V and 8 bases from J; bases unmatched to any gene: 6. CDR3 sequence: CATSDSGQGVDIQYF. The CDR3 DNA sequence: TGTGCCACCAGTGATTCGGGACAGGGAGTTGACATTCAGTACTTC.

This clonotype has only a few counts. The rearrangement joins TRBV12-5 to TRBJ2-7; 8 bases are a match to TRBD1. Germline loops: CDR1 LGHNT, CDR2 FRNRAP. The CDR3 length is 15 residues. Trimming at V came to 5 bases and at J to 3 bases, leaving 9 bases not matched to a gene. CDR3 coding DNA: TGTGCTAGTGGTCCGGTAGGGACAGGCGTCTACGAGCAGTACTTC. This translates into CASGPVGTGVYEQYF.

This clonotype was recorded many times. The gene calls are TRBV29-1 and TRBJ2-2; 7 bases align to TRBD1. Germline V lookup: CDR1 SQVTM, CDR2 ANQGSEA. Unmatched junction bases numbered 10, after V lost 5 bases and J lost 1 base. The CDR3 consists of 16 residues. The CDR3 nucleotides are TGCAGCGTTAGGGCCCGGGACAGACAGAACACCGGGGAGCTGTTTTTT. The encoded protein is CSVRARDRQNTGELFF.

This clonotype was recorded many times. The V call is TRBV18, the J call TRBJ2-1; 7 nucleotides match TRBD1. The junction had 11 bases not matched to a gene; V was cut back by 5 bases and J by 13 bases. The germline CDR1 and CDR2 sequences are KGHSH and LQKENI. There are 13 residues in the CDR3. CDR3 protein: CASSMSGTEPQFF. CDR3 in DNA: TGTGCCAGCTCAATGTCCGGGACAGAGCCCCAGTTCTTC. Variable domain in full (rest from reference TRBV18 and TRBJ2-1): NAGVMQNPRHLVRRRGQEARLRCSPMKGHSHVYWYRQLPEEGLKFMVYLQKENIIDESGMPKERFSAEFPKEGPSILRIQQVVRGDSAAYFCASSMSGTEPQFFGPGTRLTVL.

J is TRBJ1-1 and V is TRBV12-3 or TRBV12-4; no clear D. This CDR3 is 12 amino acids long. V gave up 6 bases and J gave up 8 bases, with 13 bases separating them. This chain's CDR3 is CASSTVRAEAFF. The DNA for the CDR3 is TGTGCCAGCAGCACCGTTCGGGCCGAAGCTTTCTTT.

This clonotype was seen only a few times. In nucleotides, the CDR3 is TGTGCCAGCAGCTTAAAGGACGGTACAGGGGCCGGGGAGCTGTTTTTT. Translating it yields CASSLKDGTGAGELFF. V gene TRBV7-3 combines with J gene TRBJ2-2; 7 bases are shared with TRBD1. The V and J ends lost 1 base and 6 bases, in that order; junction bases with no gene match: 8. This CDR3 spans 16 amino acids. Germline loops: CDR1 SGHTA, CDR2 FQGTGA.

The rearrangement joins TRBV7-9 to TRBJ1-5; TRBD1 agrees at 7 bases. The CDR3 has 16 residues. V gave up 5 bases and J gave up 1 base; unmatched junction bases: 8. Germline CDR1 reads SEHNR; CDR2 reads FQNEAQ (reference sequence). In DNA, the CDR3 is TGTGCCAGCAGCCTCGGGACAGTCATAAGCAATCAGCCCCAGCATTTT. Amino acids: CASSLGTVISNQPQHF.

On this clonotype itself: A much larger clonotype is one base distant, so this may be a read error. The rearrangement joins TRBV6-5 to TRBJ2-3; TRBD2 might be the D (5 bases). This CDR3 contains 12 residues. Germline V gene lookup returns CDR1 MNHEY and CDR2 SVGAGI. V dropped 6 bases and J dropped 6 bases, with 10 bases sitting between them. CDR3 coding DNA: TGTGCCAGCAGCCCCACGGGGGATACGCAGTATTTT. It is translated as CASSPTGDTQYF.

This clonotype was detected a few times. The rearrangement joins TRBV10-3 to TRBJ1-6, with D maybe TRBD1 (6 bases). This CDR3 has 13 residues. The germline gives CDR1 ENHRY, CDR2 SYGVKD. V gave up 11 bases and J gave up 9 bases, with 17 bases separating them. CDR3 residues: CAHNREEGSPLHF. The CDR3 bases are TGTGCCCACAACAGGGAGGAAGGTTCACCCCTCCACTTT.

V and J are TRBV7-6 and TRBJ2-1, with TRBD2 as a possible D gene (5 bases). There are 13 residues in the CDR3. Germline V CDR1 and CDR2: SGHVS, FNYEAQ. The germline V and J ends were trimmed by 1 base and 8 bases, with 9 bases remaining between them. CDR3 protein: CASSLGGGDEQFF. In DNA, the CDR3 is TGTGCCAGCAGCTTAGGAGGAGGAGATGAGCAGTTCTTC.

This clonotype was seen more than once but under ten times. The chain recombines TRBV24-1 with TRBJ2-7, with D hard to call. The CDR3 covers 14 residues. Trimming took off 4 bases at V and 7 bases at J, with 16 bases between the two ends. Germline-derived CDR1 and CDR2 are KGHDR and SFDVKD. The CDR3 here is CATSDPARPEEQYF. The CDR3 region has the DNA TGTGCCACCAGTGACCCCGCGAGGCCCGAAGAGCAGTACTTC.

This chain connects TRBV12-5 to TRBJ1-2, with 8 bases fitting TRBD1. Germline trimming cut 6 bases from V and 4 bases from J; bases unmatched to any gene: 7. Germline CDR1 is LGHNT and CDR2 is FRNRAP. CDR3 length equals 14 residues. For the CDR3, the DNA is TGTGCTAGTGGCAGACAGGGGAAAGGCTATGGCTACACCTTC. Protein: CASGRQGKGYGYTF.

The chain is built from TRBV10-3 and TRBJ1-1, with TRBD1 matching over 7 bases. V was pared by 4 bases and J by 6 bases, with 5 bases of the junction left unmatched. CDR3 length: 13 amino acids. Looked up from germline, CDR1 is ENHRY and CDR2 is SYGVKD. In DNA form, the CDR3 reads TGTGCCATCAGTGGGTGGGACAGCCCTGAAGCTTTCTTT. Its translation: CAISGWDSPEAFF.

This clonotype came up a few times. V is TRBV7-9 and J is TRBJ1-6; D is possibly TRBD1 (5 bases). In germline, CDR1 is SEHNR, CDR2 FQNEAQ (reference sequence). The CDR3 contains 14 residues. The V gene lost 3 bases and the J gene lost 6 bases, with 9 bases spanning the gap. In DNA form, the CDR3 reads TGTGCCAGCAGCTTCGGACATAGTAATTCACCCCTCCACTTT. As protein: CASSFGHSNSPLHF.

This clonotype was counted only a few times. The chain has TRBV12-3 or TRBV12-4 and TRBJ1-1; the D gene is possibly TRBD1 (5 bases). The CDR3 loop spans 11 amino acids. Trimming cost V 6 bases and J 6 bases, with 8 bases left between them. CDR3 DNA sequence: TGTGCCAGCAGGGGCAGGGCTGAAGCTTTCTTT. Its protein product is CASRGRAEAFF.

The CDR3 loop is CASSPSLGIGQASDEQYF. The CDR3 DNA follows: TGCGCCAGCAGCCCCAGTTTGGGAATCGGACAGGCGTCCGACGAGCAGTACTTC. The rearrangement uses TRBV4-3 and TRBJ2-7; 7 bases map to TRBD1. CDR3 length: 18 residues. Germline CDR1 LGHNA, CDR2 YSLEER. V was pared by 4 bases and J by 5 bases, with 20 bases of the junction left unmatched.

This CDR3 is CATTGLRGDTQYF. CDR3 DNA sequence: TGTGCCACCACGGGACTTCGGGGGGATACGCAGTATTTT. The rearrangement joins TRBV24-1 to TRBJ2-3; D might be TRBD2 (6 bases). This CDR3 has 13 amino acids. CDR1 is KGHDR and CDR2 is SFDVKD in the germline V gene. Trimming cost V 8 bases and J 6 bases, with 14 bases left between them.

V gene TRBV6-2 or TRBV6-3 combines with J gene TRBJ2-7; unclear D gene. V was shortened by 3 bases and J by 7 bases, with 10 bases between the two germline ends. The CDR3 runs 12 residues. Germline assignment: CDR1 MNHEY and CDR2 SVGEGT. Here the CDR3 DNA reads TGTGCCAGCAGTTATCCGCAGGTTGAGCAGTACTTC. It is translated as CASSYPQVEQYF.

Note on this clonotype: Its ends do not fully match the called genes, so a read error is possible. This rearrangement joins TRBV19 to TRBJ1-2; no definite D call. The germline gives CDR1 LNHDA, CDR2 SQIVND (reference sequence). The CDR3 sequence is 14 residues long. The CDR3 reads CASRPAGTVYSYTF. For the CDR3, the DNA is TGTGCCAGTAGACCCGCTGGCACAGTCTATAGCTACACCTTC.

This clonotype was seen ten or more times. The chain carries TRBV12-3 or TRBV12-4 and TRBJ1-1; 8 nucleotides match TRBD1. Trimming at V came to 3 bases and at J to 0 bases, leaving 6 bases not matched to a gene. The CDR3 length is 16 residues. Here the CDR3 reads CASSFPGTGVNTEAFF. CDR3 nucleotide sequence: TGTGCCAGCAGTTTCCCCGGGACAGGTGTGAACACTGAAGCTTTCTTT.

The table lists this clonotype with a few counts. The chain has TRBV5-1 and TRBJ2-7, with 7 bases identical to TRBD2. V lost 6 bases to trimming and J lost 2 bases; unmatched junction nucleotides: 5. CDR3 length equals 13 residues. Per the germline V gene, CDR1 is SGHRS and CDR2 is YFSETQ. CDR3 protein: CASTAGVPYEQYF. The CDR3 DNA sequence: TGCGCCAGCACGGCGGGAGTGCCCTACGAGCAGTACTTC.